This is a list of T cell receptor beta chains from one sample in a study of T cell responses to AZD1222 COVID-19 vaccine. The protocol was immunoSEQ multiplex PCR, while the TCRdb copy is restricted to in-frame clones and leaves out a portion. The sample contains 84,000 or so clones, around nine tenths of which appear only once. Sequencing was performed on peripheral blood, taken on day 0 of AZD1222 vaccination. The receptors shown here come from an adult in good health. CDR3s include the opening cysteine and the closing phenylalanine or tryptophan. The D gene is left open where the match is weak. Size is stated for part of the rows, as once, few or many counts, or as a class when the clone is expanded.

>TRBV19|.|TRBJ1-1|.
TGTGCCAGTAGTTCTCGGGGGGCGGCGAACACTGAAGCTTTCTTT
CASSSRGAANTEAFF
>TRBV7-8|.|TRBJ2-3|.
TGTGCCAGCAGCTCCCGGCTCGGAACCCGGCAAGATACGCAGTATTTT
CASSSRLGTRQDTQYF
>TRBV12-5|.|TRBJ1-4|.
TGTGCTAGTGGTTTGGTAGCCTTAGGGGGTGTAGGGGAAAAACTGTTTTTT
CASGLVALGGVGEKLFF
>TRBV4-1|.|TRBJ2-7|.
TGCGCCAGGGGGAAGACCACGACCTACGAGCAGTACTTC
CARGKTTTYEQYF
>TRBV25-1|.|TRBJ1-1|.
TGTGCCAGCAGTGAAGGGTTAAACACTGAAGCTTTCTTT
CASSEGLNTEAFF
>TRBV7-3|few|TRBJ2-1|TRBD2
TGTGCCAGCAGCCTCCTAGCGGGAGCCTACAATGAGCAGTTCTTC
CASSLLAGAYNEQFF
>TRBV7-9|.|TRBJ2-7|.
TGTGCCAGCAGCTCGGACACCCGAGGCCACGAGCAGTACTTC
CASSSDTRGHEQYF
>TRBV19|.|TRBJ2-1|TRBD2
TGTGCCAGCGGACTAGGGGCCTCCTACAATGAGCAGTTCTTC
CASGLGASYNEQFF
>TRBV30|.|TRBJ2-7|.
TGTGCCTGGAGTTTTGGACAGTACTACGAGCAGTACTTC
CAWSFGQYYEQYF
>TRBV10-1|.|TRBJ2-7|.
TGCGCCAGCAGTGAGGAACTCCGGGACGGAACCTACGAGCAGTACTTC
CASSEELRDGTYEQYF
>TRBV19|.|TRBJ1-1|.
TGTGCCAGTAGTCACCAGACTCCGAACACTGAAGCTTTCTTT
CASSHQTPNTEAFF
>TRBV30|.|TRBJ2-1|TRBD1
TGTGCCTGGAGTGTTCAGGGGGCGTATGAGCAGTTCTTC
CAWSVQGAYEQFF
>TRBV7-8|once|TRBJ2-7|TRBD1
TGTGCCAGCAGCTTCAGGGGGCAGTACGAGCAGTACTTC
CASSFRGQYEQYF
>TRBV3-1/TRBV3-2|.|TRBJ2-3|.
TGTGCCAGCAGCCAAGGGAATAGAGGGGGGAGGGCCTGGGATACGCAGTATTTT
CASSQGNRGGRAWDTQYF
>TRBV30|.|TRBJ2-1|.
TGTGCCTCCTCGAACAGGCTAGTTAGCAATGAGCAGTTCTTC
CASSNRLVSNEQFF
>TRBV27|few|TRBJ2-7|TRBD1
TGTGCCAGCAGTCCGCGGACAGGGGCGTTCTACGAGCAGTACTTC
CASSPRTGAFYEQYF
>TRBV2|once|TRBJ2-1|.
TGTGCCAGCAGTGAGGACGGAATGCAGTTCTTC
CASSEDGMQFF
>TRBV10-1|.|TRBJ2-1|.
TGCGCCAGCAGTGAGGAGGGAAAAGGGGGGAATGAGCAGTTCTTC
CASSEEGKGGNEQFF